This T cell receptor (beta chain) was sequenced in a study of Ad26.COV2.S vaccination and SARS-CoV-2 variants (dated by TCRdb to about 2021). Notes on the research overall: Vaccine-arm donors came from COV1001, a multicentre, randomized, double-blind, placebo-controlled phase I-IIa trial of Ad26.COV2.S in healthy adults. A total of around 32 samples were included in the TCR-sequenced set, comprising 19 Ad26.COV2.S vaccine recipients, 5 placebo recipients and 8 SARS-CoV-2 convalescent individuals. Trial participants were randomized into five groups of five, in which low-dose or high-dose Ad26.COV2.S was given once or twice, or placebo was given on both occasions. Ad26.COV2.S was administered intramuscularly at a dose of 5x10^10 or 1x10^11 viral particles, either as one shot or as two shots given 56 days apart. Throughout the experiments and outcome assessment, investigators stayed blinded to trial group allocation. TCRbeta repertoire sequencing served as the tool for gauging how specific and how broad the SARS-CoV-2-reactive T cell receptors were following Ad26.COV2.S vaccination.

TCRbeta CDR3 regions were sequenced with the immunoSEQ Assay. After extraction, genomic DNA underwent amplification by bias-controlled multiplex PCR, followed by high-throughput sequencing. As for the authors' bioinformatics: To quantify the absolute abundance of every unique TCRbeta CDR3 region, sequences were collapsed and filtered. Usable DNA was measured by amplifying reference genes present in all nucleated cells, and TCRbeta template counts were normalized to that usable DNA to estimate T cell fraction. Repertoire TCRs were annotated as SARS-CoV-2-specific by exact matching of V gene, CDR3 amino acid sequence and J gene to a known reactive TCR set. The reference SARS-CoV-2 TCR set came from MIRA and was filtered for enrichment in COVID-19-positive ImmuneCODE repertoires, removing public or cross-reactive TCRs. Based on the MIRA antigens, annotated TCRs were further analysed at the level of specific ORF or position within ORF. Breadth was defined as the number of annotated unique rearrangements divided by the total number of unique productive rearrangements, and depth was defined as the summed frequency of the annotated unique rearrangements. Group comparisons of TCR breadth used two-sided Wilcoxon rank-sum tests. TCRdb took over this immuneACCESS table, retaining in-frame rearrangements with V and J assigned. Such tables are incomplete; in checked studies, under half of the missing clones stem from an unresolved V gene, and the remainder is unexplained. V and J calls and clone size are as listed in that table; D and trimming were resolved from the DNA. In all, the sample holds 350,000 to 450,000 clones, and 75% to 90% of those were seen once. The top ten clonotypes cover under 2% of the sample.

The treatment or condition label on this specimen signifies: some 19 received Ad26.COV2.S at low or high dose, single or two shots; five or six received placebo; per-sample allocation not given. Repertoires of vaccine and placebo recipients were sequenced from samples collected on day 63 after the first injection. Cohort 1b enrolled 25 to 30 adults aged 18-55 years at a single site in Boston, USA, between 29 July and 7 August 2020. As a vaccine, Ad26.COV2.S was a replication-incompetent adenovirus type 26 vector that expressed a prefusion-stabilized SARS-CoV-2 spike protein derived from the original Wuhan strain. CDR1 MNHEY and CDR2 SVGEGT are derived from the germline V gene. V is pruned by 5 bases and J by 4 bases, leaving 2 bases of the junction without a gene match. The CDR3 holds 13 amino acids from the cysteine to the phenylalanine. CDR3 DNA is the only sequence kept; it has 39 bases, read in frame from the first base.

Results the study describes overall, beyond this receptor: The study lacked the statistical power to compare responses across vaccine doses or regimens. After vaccination, substantial breadth of spike-specific CD8+ and CD4+ T cell responses was reported. Vaccine and placebo recipients had similar non-spike TCR breadth, a finding consistent with the vaccine containing only spike. It was noted by the authors that total T cell responses may have been underestimated by the TCR breadth and depth analyses. Higher spike-specific TCR breadth was observed in Ad26.COV2.S recipients than in placebo recipients (P = 0.0014).

In the case of this clone: The clone's antigen remains unknown. Per-base qualities were not stored, and no clone one base away is much larger.

The chain uses TRBV6-2 or TRBV6-3 and TRBJ2-7; 10 bases in the middle match TRBD1. This clonotype was obtained from a person between 18 and 65 years old who received the Ad26.COV2.S COVID-19 vaccine or a placebo. The sequencing used peripheral blood, collected in a trial of Ad26.COV2.S vaccine versus placebo. The CDR3 has the sequence CASSGQGVYEQYF. The base sequence is TGTGCCAGCAGTGGACAGGGGGTTTACGAGCAGTACTTC.